The 4 T cell receptor beta chains listed next were all sequenced from one sample in a study of Ad26.COV2.S vaccination and SARS-CoV-2 variants. Here immunoSEQ multiplex PCR was the method, and the copy in TCRdb shows in-frame clones only, minus some. The table records under 550,000 clones, about 93% of them present only once. Treatment noted: 15 to 20 received Ad26.COV2.S at low or high dose, single or two shots; a few received placebo; per-sample allocation not given. Collection of the samples took place on day 63 after the first injection of vaccine or placebo. The material sequenced was peripheral blood, taken in a trial of Ad26.COV2.S vaccine versus placebo. These receptors were obtained from a person between 18 and 65 years old who received the Ad26.COV2.S COVID-19 vaccine or a placebo.

The chain couples TRBV4-3 to TRBJ2-1, with 10 bases identical to TRBD2. The V segment lost 4 bases and the J segment 8 bases; nucleotides outside the gene matches: 11. The V gene's germline CDR1 is LGHNA and CDR2 YSLEER. The CDR3 runs to 16 residues. The CDR3 is CASSPYLAGDFYEQFF. Here the CDR3 DNA reads TGCGCCAGCAGCCCCTATCTAGCGGGAGATTTCTATGAGCAGTTCTTC.

This clone was seen a single time. This chain connects TRBV19 to TRBJ2-1; unclear D gene. V was trimmed by 0 bases and J by 12 bases, leaving 12 bases between them. This CDR3 region has 13 residues. Germline lookup yields CDR1 LNHDA and CDR2 SQIVND (reference sequence). The CDR3 DNA reads as TGTGCCAGTAGTATAGATCGAACAAGTGGGCAGTTCTTC. It yields the protein CASSIDRTSGQFF.

V is TRBV2 and J is TRBJ1-1; 7 bases map to TRBD1. Germline CDR1 reads SNHLY; CDR2 reads FYNNEI. Trimming cost V 8 bases and J 4 bases; bases outside gene matches: 1. CDR3 length: 11 amino acids. The CDR3 is CASPGGTEAFF. The CDR3 DNA reads TGTGCCAGCCCAGGGGGCACTGAAGCTTTCTTT.

The chain links TRBV7-8 to TRBJ2-7, with 7 bases that match TRBD1. The trim removed 6 bases at V and 3 bases at J, leaving 8 bases unmatched. The CDR3 runs 14 residues. Per germline, CDR1 SGHVS and CDR2 FQNEAQ. The CDR3 nucleotides are TGTGCCAGCAGACCGACAGGGTCTGGCTACGAGCAGTACTTC. Translation gives CASRPTGSGYEQYF.